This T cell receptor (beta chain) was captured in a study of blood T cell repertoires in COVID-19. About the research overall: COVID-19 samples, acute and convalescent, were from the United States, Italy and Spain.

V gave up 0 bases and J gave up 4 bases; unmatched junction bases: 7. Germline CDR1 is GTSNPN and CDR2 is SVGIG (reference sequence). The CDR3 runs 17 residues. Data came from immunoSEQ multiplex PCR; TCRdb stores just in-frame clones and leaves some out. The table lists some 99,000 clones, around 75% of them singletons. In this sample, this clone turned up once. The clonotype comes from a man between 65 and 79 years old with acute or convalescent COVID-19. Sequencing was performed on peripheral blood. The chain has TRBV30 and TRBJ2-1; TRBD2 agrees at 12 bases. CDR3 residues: CAWSVGLAGRFYNEQFF. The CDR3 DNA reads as TGTGCCTGGAGTGTAGGACTAGCGGGGCGATTTTACAATGAGCAGTTCTTC.